This is a list of T cell receptor beta chains from one sample in a study of breast tumors, draining lymph nodes, adjacent tissues. TCRdb analysed the multiplex PCR reads with MiXCR anew, one entry per CDR3 protein. The data show 150,000 to 200,000 distinct CDR3 sequences, roughly 30% seen once. The sample was axillary lymph node tissue. Receptor source: a female donor with breast cancer. Some clones in this sample may be carry-over from other donors' samples. Each CDR3 is given with its conserved first and last residue.

V gene: TRBV12-3/TRBV12-4; J gene: TRBJ2-1; CDR3 protein: CASSFRGGAPYNEQFF
V gene: TRBV7-2; J gene: TRBJ1-1; CDR3 protein: CASSTDMFLEAFF
V gene: TRBV15; J gene: TRBJ1-5; CDR3 protein: CATSSRQPNQPQHF
V gene: TRBV20-1; J gene: TRBJ2-1; CDR3 protein: CSARDDSRPSSYNEQFF
V gene: TRBV13; J gene: TRBJ2-7; CDR3 protein: CASSLGFTYEQYF
V gene: TRBV9; J gene: TRBJ2-7; CDR3 protein: CASSVAEHSLHEQYF
V gene: TRBV2; J gene: TRBJ2-7; CDR3 protein: CASSGQGESGQYF
V gene: TRBV20-1; J gene: TRBJ2-1; CDR3 protein: CSARAGRSNEQFF
V gene: TRBV10-3; J gene: TRBJ2-1; CDR3 protein: CAISLYAIGGNEQFF
V gene: TRBV19; J gene: TRBJ2-3; CDR3 protein: CASSIRVRADTQYF
V gene: TRBV9; J gene: NA; CDR3 protein: CASSVGTGNKAFF
V gene: TRBV2; J gene: TRBJ1-6; CDR3 protein: CASSDKGWTGRNSPLHF
V gene: TRBV9; J gene: TRBJ1-2; CDR3 protein: CASSTPGGYYGYTF
V gene: TRBV9; J gene: TRBJ2-1; CDR3 protein: CASSVGLGVGGSHEQFF
V gene: TRBV10-1; J gene: TRBJ1-2; CDR3 protein: CASRGKPGDNCYGYTF
V gene: TRBV4-1; J gene: TRBJ2-3; CDR3 protein: CASSQGGYSTDTQYF
V gene: TRBV5-4; J gene: TRBJ1-1; CDR3 protein: CASSMGNDRAAFF
V gene: TRBV11-3; J gene: TRBJ2-3; CDR3 protein: CASSHGRASTDTQYF
V gene: TRBV20-1; J gene: TRBJ1-5; CDR3 protein: CSARVARDQPQHF
V gene: TRBV7-9; J gene: TRBJ1-1; CDR3 protein: CALRGTGQAEAFF
V gene: TRBV7-7; J gene: TRBJ2-5; CDR3 protein: CASSLGRRGASETQYF
V gene: TRBV7-2; J gene: TRBJ1-1; CDR3 protein: CASSLNRGGTEAFF
V gene: TRBV30; J gene: TRBJ2-1; CDR3 protein: CAWSTSGARGEQFF
V gene: TRBV15; J gene: TRBJ2-1; CDR3 protein: CATSKGRGSAYNEQFF
V gene: TRBV20-1; J gene: TRBJ2-1; CDR3 protein: CSARTAGVAIGYTEQFF
V gene: TRBV13; J gene: TRBJ1-2; CDR3 protein: CASSFYICSARDKGSGYTF
V gene: TRBV5-4; J gene: TRBJ2-5; CDR3 protein: CACSRGGGTQETQYF
V gene: TRBV24-1; J gene: TRBJ2-2; CDR3 protein: CVTSDLGQRSTGELFF
V gene: TRBV30; J gene: TRBJ2-1; CDR3 protein: CAWKDYSSPNEQFF
V gene: TRBV9; J gene: TRBJ2-2; CDR3 protein: CASSASPGYAGELFF
V gene: TRBV24-1; J gene: TRBJ1-5; CDR3 protein: CARDRSNQPQHF
V gene: TRBV19; J gene: TRBJ2-1; CDR3 protein: CASTVKQINEQFF
V gene: TRBV6-1; J gene: TRBJ1-2; CDR3 protein: CASSETGENGYTF
V gene: TRBV2; J gene: TRBJ2-5; CDR3 protein: CASSKIDIQETQYF
V gene: TRBV7-9; J gene: TRBJ2-1; CDR3 protein: CASSRDIYNEQFF
V gene: TRBV19; J gene: TRBJ2-7; CDR3 protein: CASRATGAAAEQYF
V gene: TRBV7-9; J gene: TRBJ2-7; CDR3 protein: CASSSPEDTKSYEQYF
V gene: TRBV2; J gene: TRBJ1-2; CDR3 protein: CASKPGGDFLANYGYTF
V gene: TRBV20-1; J gene: TRBJ1-5; CDR3 protein: CSARKEPAVGNQPQHF
V gene: TRBV29-1; J gene: TRBJ2-1; CDR3 protein: CSVEQGGPSYNEQFF
V gene: TRBV7-9; J gene: TRBJ1-1; CDR3 protein: CASSLNRRTEAFF
V gene: TRBV27; J gene: TRBJ1-2; CDR3 protein: CASSSRHPGQSSRGYGYTF
V gene: TRBV5-1; J gene: TRBJ2-7; CDR3 protein: CASSSTGAFYEQYF
V gene: TRBV20-1; J gene: TRBJ2-7; CDR3 protein: CSARGPNYYEQYF
V gene: TRBV19; J gene: TRBJ2-7; CDR3 protein: CASSMKEYYEQYF
V gene: TRBV20-1; J gene: TRBJ2-2; CDR3 protein: CSAGTGTPRDGELFF
V gene: TRBV5-1; J gene: TRBJ1-1; CDR3 protein: CASSLGQGGGTEAFF
V gene: TRBV13; J gene: TRBJ2-3; CDR3 protein: CASSLVRGADTQYF
V gene: TRBV24-1; J gene: TRBJ2-7; CDR3 protein: CATGTGGTYEQYF
V gene: TRBV6-5; J gene: TRBJ1-2; CDR3 protein: CASSHSGTGGYTF
V gene: TRBV20-1; J gene: TRBJ2-6; CDR3 protein: CSARNSGANVLTF
V gene: TRBV5-1; J gene: TRBJ2-2; CDR3 protein: CTSTPGELFF
V gene: TRBV7-8; J gene: TRBJ2-4; CDR3 protein: CASSLIGGRTAKNIQYF
V gene: TRBV20-1; J gene: TRBJ1-1; CDR3 protein: CSAKVSPGGTEAFF
V gene: TRBV12-3/TRBV12-4; J gene: TRBJ2-5; CDR3 protein: CASSFGGIQETQYF
V gene: TRBV4-1; J gene: TRBJ1-6; CDR3 protein: CASSQDQAGALHF
V gene: TRBV11-3; J gene: TRBJ2-3; CDR3 protein: CASNHSGADTQSF
V gene: TRBV29-1; J gene: TRBJ2-1; CDR3 protein: CSAPGLGDNEQFF
V gene: TRBV11-2; J gene: TRBJ1-2; CDR3 protein: CASSLGGRYGYTF
V gene: TRBV10-3; J gene: TRBJ2-3; CDR3 protein: CAASGATDAQYF